The T cell receptor beta chain described here comes from a study of PD-1 blockade in mismatch repair-deficient tumors. Repertoires were generated with immunoSEQ multiplex PCR, while TCRdb's copy carries only in-frame clones and drops some. The data show approximately 100,000 clones, 82% seen once. This CDR3 has 17 residues. The germline V and J ends were trimmed by 0 bases and 0 bases, with 12 bases remaining between them. The germline V gene has CDR1 LNHNV and CDR2 YYDKDF (reference sequence). The material sequenced was peripheral blood, taken about 33 weeks after starting pembrolizumab. This TCR was recovered from an adult with mismatch repair-deficient cancer. The chain combines TRBV15 with TRBJ1-5; D is unclear. CDR3 nucleotides: TGTGCCACCAGCAGAGATTATGGGTCAGGTAGCAATCAGCCCCAGCATTTT. Encoded protein: CATSRDYGSGSNQPQHF.